This T cell receptor beta chain was retrieved from a study of cytomegalovirus exposure and HLA in healthy donors. Study as a whole: HLA-typed donors were the source of around 80 million unique TCRs, which an early data release held. Findings of the study overall: A later look showed TCR association rates differing by HLA locus, highest for DRB1 and lowest for HLA-C. Roughly even sequencing depth across donors was the assumption behind the presence/absence analyses. V- and J-gene trimming in TCR beta was tied to a missense DCLRE1C variant by an analysis performed later.

The CDR3 is made up of 14 amino acids. The V gene end was trimmed by 3 bases and the J gene end by 3 bases; junction bases not matched to a gene: 3. Germline V gives CDR1 SEHNR, CDR2 FQNEAQ (reference sequence). Use of 60 Vbeta and 13 Jbeta primers characterized the PCR. Profiled with immunoSEQ multiplex PCR; TCRdb holds only in-frame clones, not every one. Counted here are 120,000 to 150,000 clones, more than 65% occurring once; the ten biggest clones make up 1.5% to 2%. About this clone itself: Its antigen is not known.

The sequenced sample consisted of PBMCs. The TCR was taken from a woman between 25 and 40 years old in good health and CMV-seronegative. The chain couples TRBV7-9 to TRBJ1-2, with 8 bases aligning to TRBD1. CDR3 sequence reads: CASSLDREHYGYTF. The CDR3 coding sequence is TGTGCCAGCAGCTTGGACAGGGAGCACTATGGCTACACCTTC.